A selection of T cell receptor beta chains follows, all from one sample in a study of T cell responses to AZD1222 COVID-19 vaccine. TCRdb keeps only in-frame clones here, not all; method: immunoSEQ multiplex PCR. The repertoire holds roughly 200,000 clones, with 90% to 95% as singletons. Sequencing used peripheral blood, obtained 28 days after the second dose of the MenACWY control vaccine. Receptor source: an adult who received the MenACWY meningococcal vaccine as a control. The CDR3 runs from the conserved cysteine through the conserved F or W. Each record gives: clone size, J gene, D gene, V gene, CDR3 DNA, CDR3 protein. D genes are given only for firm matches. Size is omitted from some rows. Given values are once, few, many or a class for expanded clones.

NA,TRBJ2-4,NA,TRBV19,TGTGCCAGTAGTATGGAAGGGCCCAAAAACATTCAGTACTTC,CASSMEGPKNIQYF
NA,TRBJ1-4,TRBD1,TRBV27,TGTGCCAGCAACCCCGGGGGGGGACAGGGCCTTCCTAATGAAAAACTGTTTTTT,CASNPGGGQGLPNEKLFF
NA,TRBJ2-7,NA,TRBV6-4,TGTGCCAGTGCCAAAGAGGACTCGCCAGCCTACGAGCAGTACTTC,CASAKEDSPAYEQYF
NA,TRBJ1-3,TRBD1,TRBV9,TGTGCCAGCAGCGTAGGAGGACAGGAGCCGAACACCATATATTTT,CASSVGGQEPNTIYF
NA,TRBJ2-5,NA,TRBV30,TGTGCCTTTGGACAGCGTAACGGGGAGACCCAGTACTTC,CAFGQRNGETQYF
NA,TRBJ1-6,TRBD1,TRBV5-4,TGTGCCAGCAGCCGGAGACTAGGACAGGACTATAATTCACCCCTCCACTTT,CASSRRLGQDYNSPLHF
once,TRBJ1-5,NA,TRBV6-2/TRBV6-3,TGTGCCAGCAGTTGGTCGACAGGCCATGGGGGGGGCAATCAGCCCCAGCATTTT,CASSWSTGHGGGNQPQHF
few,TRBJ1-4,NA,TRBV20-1,TGCAGTGCTTGGGTCTCTGAAAAACTGTTTTTT,CSAWVSEKLFF
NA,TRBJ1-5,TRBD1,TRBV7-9,TGTGCCAGCAGCTACTACCGGGACAGGGGCAGCAATCAGCCCCAGCATTTT,CASSYYRDRGSNQPQHF
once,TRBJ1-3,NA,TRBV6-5,TGTGCCAGCAGCGACATTGCCTCGGGAAACACCATATATTTT,CASSDIASGNTIYF
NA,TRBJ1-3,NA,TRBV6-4,TGTGCCAGCAGTGGGGCAGTCCCCTCTGGAAACACCATATATTTT,CASSGAVPSGNTIYF
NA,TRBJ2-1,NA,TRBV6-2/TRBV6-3,TGTGCCAGCAGTTCCGGGACACTCGCCTCCTACAATGAGCAGTTCTTC,CASSSGTLASYNEQFF
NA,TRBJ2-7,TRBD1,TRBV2,TGTGCCAGCACGCGCAAGACAGGGTATTACTACGAGCAGTACTTC,CASTRKTGYYYEQYF
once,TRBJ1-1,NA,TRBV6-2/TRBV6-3,TGTGCCAGCAGTGACCGCAGGGCGGGGCGGACTGAAGCTTTCTTT,CASSDRRAGRTEAFF
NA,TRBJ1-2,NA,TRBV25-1,TGTGCCAGCAGTGAAGTCACGGGGGGCTACACCTTC,CASSEVTGGYTF
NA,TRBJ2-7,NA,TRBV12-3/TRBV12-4,TGTGCCAGCAGTTTAGGTGCCTACGAGCAGTACTTC,CASSLGAYEQYF
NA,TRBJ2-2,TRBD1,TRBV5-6,TGTGCCAGCAGCTTGGCTCTCTCCGGGACAGGGTCCACCGGGGAGCTGTTTTTT,CASSLALSGTGSTGELFF
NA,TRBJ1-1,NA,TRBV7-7,TGTGCCAGCAGCCCTCTACAGGGAGGTCGGAAAGCTTTCTTT,CASSPLQGGRKAFF
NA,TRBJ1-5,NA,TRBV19,TGTGCCAGTAGTATAAAGAGCTCTCAGCCCCAGCATTTT,CASSIKSSQPQHF